Each of the 15 T cell receptor beta chains below was sequenced from the same sample in a study of T cell repertoires in cytomegalovirus infection (dated by TCRdb to the late 2010s). The antigens for these receptors are not known. The sample's treatment or condition, from its label and the paper: in vitro stimulation with specific CMV peptide epitopes to enrich CMV-specific T cells. The run used an Illumina HiSeq 1500. TCRdb passed the public sequencing reads through fastp at Q25 and MiXCR, retaining productive beta sequences. Rows with one shared CDR3 protein collapse into an entry with the most common genes and DNA. This sample holds 550,000 to 700,000 distinct CDR3 sequences; 40% were observed only once. Clones ranked in the top ten supply more than 40% of the sample. The specimen comprised cultured PBMCs, sampled from culture after CMV antigen stimulation. The receptors stem from a human donor in good health (CMV status not recorded). Some clones in this sample may be carry-over from other donors' samples.

The chain is built from TRBV7-9 and TRBJ2-1; TRBD1 matches at 7 bases. This CDR3 comprises 17 residues. In germline, CDR1 is SEHNR, CDR2 FQNEAQ (reference sequence). Germline trimming cut 3 bases from V and 0 bases from J; bases unmatched to any gene: 8. The CDR3 bases are TGTGCCAGCAGCTTTGGGACAGTATCAAGCTCCTACAATGAGCAGTTCTTC. It is translated as CASSFGTVSSSYNEQFF.

The count of this clonotype is one. The rearrangement links TRBV27 to TRBJ1-1; D not certain. Germline V gives CDR1 MNHEY, CDR2 SMNVEV (reference sequence). CDR3 length: 13 residues. Trimming shortened V by 1 base and J by 8 bases, and 11 bases separated the two germline ends. The CDR3 region is CASSLFRQGEAFF. DNA for the CDR3: TGTGCCAGCAGTTTATTTAGGCAAGGAGAAGCTTTCTTT.

The rearrangement uses TRBV15 and TRBJ2-1; 11 bases are shared with TRBD2. This CDR3 is built from 16 residues. Germline values: CDR1 LNHNV, CDR2 YYDKDF (reference sequence). With V trimmed by 0 bases and J by 10 bases, 8 bases remained unmatched. CDR3 sequence: CATSRELAGDRQEQFF. CDR3 DNA: TGTGCCACCAGCAGAGAACTAGCGGGGGACCGCCAGGAGCAGTTCTTC.

The V gene is TRBV2, the J gene TRBJ1-2; the D gene is possibly TRBD1 (6 bases). V gave up 6 bases and J gave up 8 bases, with 10 bases separating them. This CDR3 is built from 11 residues. Germline V gene lookup returns CDR1 SNHLY and CDR2 FYNNEI. Written as DNA, the CDR3 is TGTGCCAGCAGCGGAGGGGGAGGCTACACCTTC. It yields the protein CASSGGGGYTF.

This clonotype came up many times. The chain uses TRBV7-2 and TRBJ2-1, with 8 bases matching TRBD1. Looked up from germline, CDR1 is SGHTA and CDR2 is FQGNSA. V was clipped by 4 bases and J by 15 bases; unmatched bases: 8. CDR3 size: 12 residues. The CDR3 nucleotides read TGTGCCAGCAGCTCGGACAGGGAAAGTTGGTTCTTC. Protein: CASSSDRESWFF.

V and J are TRBV11-2 and TRBJ2-1; 9 nucleotides match TRBD2. In germline, CDR1 is SGHAT, CDR2 FQNNGV. This CDR3 contains 16 residues. Losses at the gene ends were 4 bases for V and 3 bases for J; bases not matched to a gene: 7. CDR3 sequence reads: CASSSVAGVLYNEQFF. CDR3 DNA sequence: TGTGCCAGCAGCTCCGTAGCGGGAGTCCTCTACAATGAGCAGTTCTTC.

The chain has TRBV7-2 and TRBJ2-1; D remains unclear. V dropped 6 bases and J dropped 5 bases, with 11 bases sitting between them. The CDR3 has 13 residues. Germline-derived CDR1 and CDR2 are SGHTA and FQGNSA. The DNA of the CDR3 is TGTGCCAGCAGTTATCGGCTTAACAATGAGCAGTTCTTC. The encoded protein is CASSYRLNNEQFF.

This clonotype occurred many times. This sequence joins TRBV7-2 and TRBJ1-1, with unresolved D. The V end lost 3 bases, the J end lost 4 bases, and 12 bases lay between the germline ends. This CDR3 has 14 amino acids. The germline gives CDR1 SGHTA, CDR2 FQGNSA. The CDR3 DNA follows: TGTGCCAGCAGCTTGGGCAGCGTGACCACTGAAGCTTTCTTT. As protein: CASSLGSVTTEAFF.

The gene calls are TRBV29-1 and TRBJ2-5, with 9 bases lining up with TRBD1. Trimming took 5 bases from V and 2 from J; bases not matched to a gene: 12. From germline, CDR1 is SQVTM and CDR2 ANQGSEA. This CDR3 spans 16 amino acids. The chain's CDR3 is CSVWTGEIGVQETQYF. In nucleotides, the CDR3 is TGCAGCGTTTGGACAGGGGAGATTGGGGTTCAAGAGACCCAGTACTTC.

This chain connects TRBV6-5 to TRBJ1-6; 8 bases are shared with TRBD1. This CDR3 has 16 amino acids. Germline assignment: CDR1 MNHEY and CDR2 SVGAGI. After removal of 7 bases from V and 9 bases from J, the junction contained 14 bases not matched to a gene. The CDR3, as DNA: TGTGCCAGCACCATATCGCGGACAGGGTTAGGTTCACCCCTCCACTTT. It is translated as CASTISRTGLGSPLHF.

In this sample, this clonotype turned up a few times. The CDR3 protein is CATLPVPGGDTGELFF. In DNA, the CDR3 is TGTGCCACACTCCCCGTCCCCGGCGGGGACACCGGGGAGCTGTTTTTT. V is TRBV19 and J is TRBJ2-2; D may be TRBD2 (6 bases). CDR1 and CDR2 from the germline V gene are LNHDA and SQIVND (reference sequence). The CDR3 has 16 amino acids. V lost 10 bases and J lost 3, with 21 bases in between. Full variable domain (missing parts from reference TRBV19 and TRBJ2-2): DGGITQSPKYLFRKEGQNVTLSCEQNLNHDAMYWYRQDPGQGLRLIYYSQIVNDFQKGDIAEGYSVSREKKESFPLTVTSAQKNPTAFYLCATLPVPGGDTGELFFGEGSRLTVL.

The chain links TRBV6-2 or TRBV6-3 to TRBJ2-1; weak D call: TRBD2 (5 bases). The CDR3 extends over 14 amino acids. The germline gives CDR1 MNHEY, CDR2 SVGEGT. The V end was cut by 5 bases, the J end by 7 bases, with 15 bases between. The CDR3 bases are TGTGCCAGCAGTCGCACTAGATTTATAAATGAGCAGTTCTTC. Translating gives CASSRTRFINEQFF.

The table lists this clonotype with a few counts. The V and J genes are TRBV12-3 or TRBV12-4 and TRBJ1-3; TRBD1 might be the D (5 bases). The CDR3 has 15 residues. Trimming shortened V by 2 bases and J by 2 bases, and 10 bases separated the two germline ends. In nucleotides, the CDR3 is TGTGCCAGCAGTTTAATGGGGGGGACTGGAAACACCATATATTTT. It translates to CASSLMGGTGNTIYF.

This clonotype has only a few counts. The V call is TRBV25-1, the J call TRBJ1-2; 7 bases align to TRBD1. Unmatched junction bases numbered 17, after V lost 3 bases and J lost 7 bases. CDR3 length: 17 residues. Germline CDR1 is MGHDK and CDR2 is SYGVNS. This chain's CDR3 is CASSDPLEGASGGGYTF. The CDR3 coding sequence is TGTGCCAGCAGTGACCCCCTGGAGGGGGCCTCAGGTGGTGGCTACACCTTC.

The chain uses TRBV2 and TRBJ2-6; D is undetermined. Germline V gives CDR1 SNHLY, CDR2 FYNNEI. The CDR3 runs 13 residues. V was clipped by 7 bases and J by 3 bases, with 7 bases between them. CDR3 in amino acids: CASTPSGANVLTF. For the CDR3, the DNA is TGTGCCAGCACCCCGAGTGGGGCCAACGTCCTGACTTTC. Drawing the rest from reference TRBV2 and TRBJ2-6, the complete variable domain is EPEVTQTPSHQVTQMGQEVILRCVPISNHLYFYWYRQILGQKVEFLVSFYNNEISEKSEIFDDQFSVERPDGSNFTLKIRSTKLEDSAMYFCASTPSGANVLTFGAGSRLTVL.